This T cell receptor (beta chain) comes out of a study of blood T cell repertoires in COVID-19. Generated by immunoSEQ multiplex PCR, the TCRdb table keeps only in-frame clones and is missing some. The profile shows hundreds of thousands of clones, around nine tenths of them singletons. The V end was cut by 3 bases, the J end by 3 bases, with 9 bases between. Per the germline V gene, CDR1 is MDHEN and CDR2 is SYDVKM. This CDR3 comprises 14 residues. This TCR came from a man in his 70s with acute or convalescent COVID-19. This chain connects TRBV28 to TRBJ2-4; D is possibly TRBD2 (6 bases). Sequenced input: peripheral blood. The CDR3 region is CASSFGGDKNIQYF. DNA of the CDR3: TGTGCCAGCAGTTTCGGGGGAGACAAAAACATTCAGTACTTC. Filled out from reference TRBV28 and TRBJ2-4, the complete variable domain reads DVKVTQSSRYLVKRTGEKVFLECVQDMDHENMFWYRQDPGLGLRLIYFSYDVKMKEKGDIPEGYSVSREKKERFSLILESASTNQTSMYLCASSFGGDKNIQYFGAGTRLSVL.